This TCR beta chain was captured by sequencing in a study of early T cells in non-severe SARS-CoV-2 infection. The study's findings and limits: In VDJdb matching, anti-spike CD8 responses were favored while private and CD4 specificities went missing.

V gave up 0 bases and J gave up 7 bases, with 6 bases separating them. The length of the CDR3 is 13 residues. CDR1 is ENHRY, CDR2 SYGVKD, per germline. Each CDR3 protein is one row after TCRdb ran MiXCR on the 5' RACE reads. Among more than 55,000 distinct CDR3 sequences, around 4.2% were seen once, and the ten largest hold about 3.6%. On this clonotype: Antigen: not known.

The TCR originated in an adult who was a healthcare worker with PCR-confirmed SARS-CoV-2 infection or an uninfected control (not recorded which). The donor label of this sample is uncertain. V usage is TRBV10-3 and J usage is TRBJ2-2; D not resolved. This specimen was whole blood, taken at baseline. The CDR3 loop reads CAISESGSGELFF. The DNA of the CDR3 is TGTGCCATCAGTGAGTCCGGCAGCGGGGAGCTGTTTTTT.